Each of the 20 T cell receptor beta chains below was sequenced from the same sample in a study of blood T cell repertoires in COVID-19. Clones were sequenced by immunoSEQ multiplex PCR, and TCRdb holds only the in-frame ones, with some missing. This sample has more than 200,000 clones, with over 75% found just once. The sequencing input was PBMCs or T cells enriched from blood (not recorded which). These receptors were collected from a man aged 30 to 39 in a cohort exposed to, infected with or recovered from COVID-19 (not recorded which).

V and J are TRBV25-1 and TRBJ1-2; 8 nucleotides align to TRBD1. The CDR3 spans 12 residues. V was pared by 4 bases and J by 8 bases, with 3 bases of the junction left unmatched. Per the germline V gene, CDR1 is MGHDK and CDR2 is SYGVNS. This chain's CDR3 is CASSAPGGGYTF. The CDR3 DNA is TGTGCCAGCAGTGCCCCAGGGGGCGGCTACACCTTC.

This clone was found a few times. The CDR3 loop reads CASSQRVTDTQYF. CDR3 nucleotide sequence: TGTGCCAGCAGCCAGCGGGTAACAGATACGCAGTATTTT. V usage is TRBV7-3 and J usage is TRBJ2-3, with a possible D match to TRBD2 (6 bases). Deletions cut 5 bases from V and 3 bases from J, with 9 bases between. The V gene's germline CDR1 is SGHTA and CDR2 FQGTGA. The CDR3 has 13 amino acids. The entire variable domain, with the rest obtained from reference TRBV7-3 and TRBJ2-3, is as follows: GAGVSQTPSNKVTEKGKYVELRCDPISGHTALYWYRQSLGQGPEFLIYFQGTGAADDSGLPNDRFFAVRPEGSVSTLKIQRTERGDSAVYLCASSQRVTDTQYFGPGTRLTVL.

The table lists this clone with many counts. The chain recombines TRBV7-9 with TRBJ1-5; TRBD1 is a possible D gene (5 bases). This CDR3 is 15 amino acids long. The V and J ends lost 1 base and 0 bases respectively, with 7 bases between them. Looked up from germline, CDR1 is SEHNR and CDR2 is FQNEAQ (reference sequence). The CDR3 sequence: CASSLGGYSNQPQHF. The CDR3 region has the DNA TGTGCCAGCAGCTTAGGGGGCTATAGCAATCAGCCCCAGCATTTT.

J is TRBJ2-7 and V is TRBV7-2, with TRBD1 identical over 10 bases. The germline CDR1 and CDR2 sequences are SGHTA and FQGNSA. The CDR3 consists of 19 residues. V lost 4 bases, J lost 3 bases, and 18 bases stayed unmatched. CDR3 in DNA: TGTGCCAGCAGCTCGAGGGACAGGGGTCAATCCACGTTCTACTACGAGCAGTACTTC. Amino acids: CASSSRDRGQSTFYYEQYF.

V usage is TRBV5-1 and J usage is TRBJ1-5; 7 nucleotides agree with TRBD1. The germline CDR1 and CDR2 sequences are SGHRS and YFSETQ. The CDR3 runs to 16 residues. Trimming removed 0 bases from V and 3 bases from J; junction bases left unmatched: 6. The CDR3 protein is CASSLGTGYTNQPQHF. In DNA form, the CDR3 reads TGCGCCAGCAGCTTGGGGACAGGCTATACCAATCAGCCCCAGCATTTT.

The V and J genes are TRBV19 and TRBJ1-5; 7 nucleotides line up with TRBD1. From germline, CDR1 is LNHDA and CDR2 SQIVND (reference sequence). The CDR3 is 15 amino acids. Unmatched junction bases numbered 12, after V lost 7 bases and J lost 6 bases. CDR3 coding DNA: TGTGCCAGTAAGGTTCGACAGGGTGAGATTCAGCCCCAGCATTTT. Protein: CASKVRQGEIQPQHF.

This chain connects TRBV15 to TRBJ2-1, with D possibly being TRBD1 (6 bases). V was trimmed by 3 bases and J by 1 base, leaving 10 bases between them. Looked up from germline, CDR1 is LNHNV and CDR2 is YYDKDF (reference sequence). The CDR3 length is 15 residues. The CDR3 protein is CATSSVRGSYNEQFF. The CDR3 DNA reads TGTGCCACCAGCAGTGTGAGGGGGTCCTACAATGAGCAGTTCTTC.

This chain links TRBV15 with TRBJ1-1, with D perhaps TRBD1 (5 bases). This CDR3 is built from 15 residues. V lost 3 bases and J lost 2, with 13 bases in between. The V gene's germline CDR1 is LNHNV and CDR2 YYDKDF (reference sequence). Here the CDR3 DNA reads TGTGCCACCAGCAGGTTTGGGGGGTTTAACACTGAAGCTTTCTTT. Amino acid sequence: CATSRFGGFNTEAFF.

This clone turned up a few times. V gene TRBV7-3 combines with J gene TRBJ2-5; D is perhaps TRBD2 (6 bases). Looked up from germline, CDR1 is SGHTA and CDR2 is FQGTGA. The CDR3 length is 15 residues. V was trimmed by 2 bases and J by 2 bases, leaving 12 bases between them. In DNA, the CDR3 is TGTGCCAGCAGCTTATCAGCGGGCCTTCAAGAGACCCAGTACTTC. Translating gives CASSLSAGLQETQYF.

The chain joins TRBV20-1 to TRBJ1-1, with D possibly TRBD1 on 5 matching bases. Germline CDR1 reads DFQATT; CDR2 reads SNEGSKA (reference sequence). This CDR3 is built from 11 residues. The CDR3 nucleotides read TGCAGCCATAAGGGGAGGACTGAAGCTTTCTTT. As protein: CSHKGRTEAFF.

The chain uses TRBV24-1 and TRBJ2-2, with 9 bases aligning to TRBD1. V trimming: 9 bases; J trimming: 4 bases; junction bases outside the gene matches: 5. The CDR3 sequence is 14 residues long. Germline CDR1 and CDR2: KGHDR and SFDVKD. The CDR3 DNA is TGTGCCACCGGCGGACAGGGGCTCACCGGGGAGCTGTTTTTT. Protein sequence: CATGGQGLTGELFF.

J is TRBJ1-1 and V is TRBV5-1; 9 nucleotides agree with TRBD1. The CDR3 length is 16 residues. The germline V gene has CDR1 SGHRS and CDR2 YFSETQ. V trimming: 7 bases; J trimming: 1 base; junction bases outside the gene matches: 11. In nucleotides, the CDR3 is TGCGCCAGCGGACTTCGTACAGGGGGCGCGAACACTGAAGCTTTCTTT. Its translation: CASGLRTGGANTEAFF.

This chain links TRBV6-2 or TRBV6-3 with TRBJ1-1, with D possibly TRBD1 on 6 matching bases. V shed 1 base and J shed 4 bases, with 7 bases lying between them. CDR3 length equals 13 residues. The V gene's germline CDR1 is MNHEY and CDR2 SVGEGT. The CDR3, as DNA: TGTGCCAGCAGTTACTTCAGGGGCACTGAAGCTTTCTTT. Translated: CASSYFRGTEAFF.

The chain links TRBV28 to TRBJ2-6, with 9 positions matching TRBD1. The CDR3 contains 17 residues. Germline CDR1 is MDHEN and CDR2 is SYDVKM. With 7 bases clipped from V and 1 base from J, the junction kept 8 bases outside the gene matches. The chain's CDR3 is CASTSGQGVSGANVLTF. As DNA, the CDR3 is TGTGCCAGCACTTCGGGACAGGGTGTTTCTGGGGCCAACGTCCTGACTTTC.

The genes are TRBV7-8 and TRBJ1-1; 9 nucleotides agree with TRBD1. V was pared by 5 bases and J by 6 bases, with 10 bases of the junction left unmatched. This CDR3 spans 15 amino acids. Germline CDR1 and CDR2: SGHVS and FQNEAQ. The chain's CDR3 is CASSPRDRVLSEAFF. Written as DNA, the CDR3 is TGTGCCAGCAGCCCCCGGGACAGGGTCCTCTCTGAAGCTTTCTTT.

This chain joins TRBV7-2 and TRBJ2-6; possibly TRBD1 for D (6 bases). This CDR3 comprises 15 residues. Germline V CDR1 and CDR2: SGHTA, FQGNSA. Trimming pared 4 bases from V and 1 base from J, leaving 8 bases between. DNA of the CDR3: TGTGCCAGCAGCTCCAGGGGTTCTGGGGCCAACGTCCTGACTTTC. Protein sequence: CASSSRGSGANVLTF.

J is TRBJ1-5 and V is TRBV28; possibly TRBD1 for D (5 bases). The germline V gene encodes CDR1 MDHEN and CDR2 SYDVKM. CDR3 length: 13 amino acids. V gave up 7 bases and J gave up 8 bases, with 15 bases separating them. CDR3 sequence: CASTALPGEPQHF. In DNA, the CDR3 is TGTGCCAGCACCGCTCTCCCGGGGGAGCCCCAGCATTTT.

CDR3 in amino acids: CASSLPRGRRENEQFF. CDR3 coding DNA: TGCGCCAGCAGCTTACCTCGCGGGAGGCGGGAAAATGAGCAGTTCTTC. The chain uses TRBV5-1 and TRBJ2-1; 8 positions agree with TRBD2. The CDR3 covers 16 residues. Germline V gene lookup returns CDR1 SGHRS and CDR2 YFSETQ. V lost 2 bases and J lost 7; bases outside the gene matches: 11.

The chain has TRBV12-3 or TRBV12-4 and TRBJ2-7; D perhaps matches TRBD2 (5 bases). The CDR3 contains 12 residues. V was trimmed by 6 bases and J by 4 bases, leaving 10 bases between them. The CDR3 sequence: CASSPLGYEQYF. CDR3 coding DNA: TGTGCCAGCAGCCCACTAGGGTACGAGCAGTACTTC.

This clone showed up just once. The V gene is TRBV28, the J gene TRBJ1-5, with D possibly TRBD1 on 5 matching bases. The CDR3 totals 15 residues. Trimming removed 5 bases from V and 5 bases from J, with 16 bases in between. Germline assignment: CDR1 MDHEN and CDR2 SYDVKM. The CDR3 sequence is CASSVPGGKDQPQHF. The DNA of the CDR3 is TGTGCCAGCAGTGTCCCGGGGGGGAAGGATCAGCCCCAGCATTTT.